This entry is about one T cell receptor beta chain. V was clipped by 0 bases and J by 1 base, with 25 bases between them. Germline V gives CDR1 LNHNV, CDR2 YYDKDF (reference sequence). CDR3 length equals 21 residues. This entry belongs to a study of T cells in Graves' hyperthyroidism and ophthalmopathy. What was amplified from RNA transcripts were TCR beta CDR3 regions. The HTBI primer set was used in a first-round RT-PCR of the TCR CDR3. Via MiXCR, TCRdb re-called the multiplex PCR reads, giving one row per CDR3 protein. Of 550,000 to 650,000 distinct CDR3 sequences in the sample, about 15% were seen once.

The specimen sequenced was blood. This receptor was identified in a woman younger than 45 with Graves' hyperthyroidism that later progressed to Graves' ophthalmopathy. This sequence joins TRBV15 and TRBJ1-3; D not certain. This chain's CDR3 is CATSRDGGRMREIISGNTIYF. The CDR3 nucleotides read TGTGCCACCAGCAGAGATGGAGGACGTATGAGGGAGATAATTTCTGGAAACACCATATATTTT.